The present T cell receptor (beta chain) was sequenced within a study of monozygotic twins with inflammatory bowel disease. A note on this clonotype: Its antigen is unidentified.

The CDR3 consists of 13 residues. Per germline, CDR1 MGHRA and CDR2 YSYEKL. TCRdb re-analyzed the 5' RACE reads; it lists each CDR3 protein once, without DNA. Listed are 300,000 to 400,000 distinct CDR3 sequences; just over 2.5% falls within the top ten. Findings of the study overall: IBD patients had lower TCRbeta diversity (inverse Simpson) than healthy co-twins. Varied immunosuppressive treatments among patients may have increased repertoire variability.

The chain couples TRBV4-1 to TRBJ2-1. The clonotype originates from a human donor with ulcerative colitis or Crohn's disease, or a healthy co-twin of an affected twin (not recorded which). Sequenced: blood. The CDR3 sequence: CASSQGLGLEQFF.